This T cell receptor beta chain was identified during a study of cytomegalovirus exposure and HLA in healthy donors. Overall study findings and caveats: Approximately 160 TCR beta chains were listed as cytomegalovirus-associated. The analysis excluded some indistinguishable V segments, including TRBV6-2 and TRBV6-3.

Points on this clone: Its target is not known.

A multiplex PCR was run with 60 Vbeta primers and 13 Jbeta primers. Some clones are missing from TCRdb's copy, which holds only in-frame ones; the method was immunoSEQ multiplex PCR. The data hold about 270,000 clones, with about 66% observed a single time. Trimming removed 4 bases from V and 9 bases from J; junction bases left unmatched: 8. Germline V lookup: CDR1 MNHEY, CDR2 SVGAGI. The CDR3 contains 15 residues. The specimen was PBMCs. V gene TRBV6-5 combines with J gene TRBJ2-1; TRBD2 agrees at 11 bases. The source is a female donor in good health and CMV-seronegative. CDR3 amino acids: CASSSRTSGSTEQFF. The DNA of the CDR3 is TGTGCCAGCAGTTCCCGGACTAGCGGGTCAACTGAGCAGTTCTTC.